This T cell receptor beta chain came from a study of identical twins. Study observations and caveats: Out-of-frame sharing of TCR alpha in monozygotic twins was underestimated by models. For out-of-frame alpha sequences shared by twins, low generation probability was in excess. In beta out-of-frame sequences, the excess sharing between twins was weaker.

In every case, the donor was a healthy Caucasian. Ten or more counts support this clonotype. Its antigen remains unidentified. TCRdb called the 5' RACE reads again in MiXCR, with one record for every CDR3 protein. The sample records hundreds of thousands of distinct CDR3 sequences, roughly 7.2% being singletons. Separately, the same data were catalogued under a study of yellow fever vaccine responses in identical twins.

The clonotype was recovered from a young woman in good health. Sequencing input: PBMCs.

The CDR3 DNA reads TGTGCCAGCAGCTCCGACTCCAGGGGCAATCAGCCCCAGCATTTT. It is translated as CASSSDSRGNQPQHF. V gene TRBV4-2 combines with J gene TRBJ1-5, with TRBD1 as a possible D gene (5 bases). The CDR3 spans 15 residues. V gave up 5 bases and J gave up 2 bases, with 13 bases separating them. Germline CDR1 reads LGHNA; CDR2 reads YNFKEQ.